The 27 T cell receptor beta chains below come from one sample, sequenced in a study of blood T cells in healthy people across ages. A second PCR, run for about 7 to 12 cycles, used a sample-barcoded 5' primer plus a J-beta primer mix. Each CDR3 protein is one row after TCRdb ran MiXCR on the 5' RACE reads. The table shows 1,500,000 or so distinct CDR3 sequences, with approximately 59% occurring only once. The sample comprised blood. These receptors came from a man between 18 and 35 years old in good health.

The sample holds a few counts of this clonotype. The rearrangement uses TRBV20-1 and TRBJ2-1, with D unresolved. CDR1 and CDR2 (germline): DFQATT, SNEGSKA (reference sequence). V was clipped by 7 bases and J by 7 bases, with 11 bases between them. The CDR3 spans 11 residues. In nucleotides, the CDR3 is TGCAGTGGTCGCGGCGGAAATGAGCAGTTCTTC. Amino acids: CSGRGGNEQFF.

The chain recombines TRBV29-1 with TRBJ2-4, with no clear D. The closer fit of TRBJ2-7 to the DNA end suggests the J call may be wrong. The CDR3 sequence is 15 residues long. CDR1 is SQVTM, CDR2 ANQGSEA, per germline. The CDR3 is CSVRRETRVTYEQYF. The CDR3 DNA sequence: TGCAGCGTTCGAAGAGAGACCCGGGTAACCTACGAGCAGTACTTC.

The chain carries TRBV21-1 and TRBJ2-5; the table's D gene call, TRBD1, was not cross checked with the DNA. TRBV21-1 is a pseudogene segment. The CDR3 extends over 15 amino acids. CDR3 sequence (DNA): TGTGCCAGCAGACGGGACCCCACTCGCCAAGAGACCCAGTACTTC. Its translation is CASRRDPTRQETQYF.

The J gene is TRBJ1-6, the V gene TRBV6-5; D is perhaps TRBD1 (6 bases). From germline, CDR1 is MNHEY and CDR2 SVGAGI. V shed 2 bases and J shed 7 bases, with 9 bases lying between them. The CDR3 spans 14 residues. CDR3 sequence (DNA): TGTGCCAGCAGTTACCAGGACAGAAATTCACCCCTCCACTTT. As protein: CASSYQDRNSPLHF.

The chain is built from TRBV11-2 and TRBJ2-1, with 9 bases that match TRBD2. The CDR3 runs to 15 residues. The V gene's germline CDR1 is SGHAT and CDR2 FQNNGV. The V and J ends lost 1 base and 9 bases, in that order; junction bases with no gene match: 7. CDR3 residues: CASSLGLAGSSEQFF. DNA of the CDR3: TGTGCCAGCAGCTTAGGGCTAGCGGGATCCTCTGAGCAGTTCTTC.

The chain recombines TRBV29-1 with TRBJ2-5; perhaps TRBD1 as D (6 bases). CDR1 is SQVTM, CDR2 ANQGSEA, per germline. This CDR3 contains 12 residues. V was shortened by 7 bases and J by 11 bases, with 20 bases between the two germline ends. The CDR3: CSAVFEGDSQYF. CDR3 coding DNA: TGCAGCGCTGTCTTCGAGGGGGATTCGCAGTACTTC.

The genes are TRBV20-1 and TRBJ1-5; TRBD1 agrees at 9 bases. Germline V gene lookup returns CDR1 DFQATT and CDR2 SNEGSKA (reference sequence). After removal of 6 bases from V and 2 bases from J, the junction contained 5 bases not matched to a gene. CDR3 length equals 14 residues. The CDR3 spells CSATTGGGNQPQHF. The CDR3 DNA reads TGCAGTGCCACGACAGGGGGAGGCAATCAGCCCCAGCATTTT.

A word on this clonotype: The junction departs from the called germline gene at one end, perhaps through a read error. The chain uses TRBV9 and TRBJ1-4; D is ambiguous. The V gene's germline CDR1 is SGDLS and CDR2 YYNGEE. There are 14 residues in the CDR3. The CDR3 reads CASALGSDNERLFF. The CDR3 nucleotides read TGTGCCAGCGCCTTAGGCTCGGATAATGAAAGACTGTTTTTT.

Remarks on this clonotype: One end of the junction fails to match germline, which may point to a read error. The rearrangement links TRBV6-6 to TRBJ2-7; D unresolved. The germline CDR1 and CDR2 sequences are MNHNY and SVGAGI (reference sequence). The CDR3 length is 13 residues. The CDR3 coding sequence is TGTGCCAGCAGTTACAGGATTTCCTACGAGCAGTCCTTC. Protein sequence: CASSYRISYEQSF.

The chain couples TRBV25-1 to TRBJ2-1; 7 bases align to TRBD2. The V gene end was trimmed by 0 bases and the J gene end by 4 bases; junction bases not matched to a gene: 9. The CDR3 length is 17 residues. In germline, CDR1 is MGHDK, CDR2 SYGVNS. CDR3 sequence (DNA): TGTGCCAGCAGTGAATATGGGGCTAGCGGTTCATACAATGAGCAGTTCTTC. It is translated as CASSEYGASGSYNEQFF.

The V gene is TRBV2, the J gene TRBJ2-5; 13 bases agree with TRBD2. The J call may be wrong; the DNA end is better matched by TRBJ2-7. The CDR3 runs 13 residues. The germline CDR1 and CDR2 sequences are SNHLY and FYNNEI. The DNA of the CDR3 is TGTGCCAACTCAGGACTAGCGGGAGACGAGCAGTACTTC. Translation: CANSGLAGDEQYF.

The chain is built from TRBV7-9 and TRBJ1-2; 7 bases map to TRBD1. With V trimmed by 5 bases and J by 1 base, 16 bases remained unmatched. The CDR3 length is 18 residues. CDR1 SEHNR and CDR2 FQNEAQ come from the germline V gene (reference sequence). The CDR3 loop reads CASSLGQEARLNNYGYTF. The CDR3 DNA reads TGTGCCAGCAGCCTAGGACAGGAGGCGAGGTTAAATAACTATGGCTACACCTTC.

The rearrangement joins TRBV4-2 to TRBJ1-5; TRBD1 might be the D (5 bases). The CDR3 length is 18 residues. V lost 4 bases and J lost 5, with 24 bases in between. The V gene's germline CDR1 is LGHNA and CDR2 YNFKEQ. The CDR3 spells CASSLLWDARGEYQPQHF. DNA for the CDR3: TGTGCCAGCAGCCTCCTGTGGGACGCACGAGGGGAGTATCAGCCCCAGCATTTT.

In its sample, this clonotype was seen a few times. CDR3 protein: CASSLVFDRVDGYTF. The DNA of the CDR3 is TGTGCCAGCAGCTTAGTTTTCGACAGGGTGGATGGCTACACCTTC. The rearrangement uses TRBV7-8 and TRBJ1-2; 7 bases match TRBD1. The V segment lost 1 base and the J segment 6 bases; nucleotides outside the gene matches: 8. This CDR3 has 15 amino acids. Germline CDR1 is SGHVS and CDR2 is FQNEAQ.

The chain employs TRBV20-1 and TRBJ1-5; 8 bases line up with TRBD1. The CDR3 is 13 amino acids. Germline V gene data show CDR1 as DFQATT and CDR2 as SNEGSKA (reference sequence). The V segment lost 3 bases and the J segment 9 bases; nucleotides outside the gene matches: 7. CDR3 sequence: CSARNRGEPPQHF. CDR3 nucleotide sequence: TGCAGTGCTAGGAACAGGGGGGAGCCGCCCCAGCATTTT.

The V call is TRBV29-1, the J call TRBJ2-3; D perhaps matches TRBD1 (5 bases). This CDR3 spans 13 amino acids. Per the germline V gene, CDR1 is SQVTM and CDR2 is ANQGSEA. V dropped 3 bases and J dropped 0 bases, with 7 bases sitting between them. The CDR3 sequence is CSVDQGSTDTQYF. The CDR3 DNA is TGCAGCGTTGACCAGGGAAGCACAGATACGCAGTATTTT.

The V call is TRBV7-2, the J call TRBJ2-3; D unclear. Per germline, CDR1 SGHTA and CDR2 FQGNSA. V lost 3 bases to trimming and J lost 6 bases, with 7 bases between them. This CDR3 contains 12 residues. This CDR3 is CASSFPADTQYF. CDR3 nucleotide sequence: TGTGCCAGCAGCTTTCCCGCGGATACGCAGTATTTT.

This clonotype has a handful of counts. The rearrangement joins TRBV29-1 to TRBJ2-1; D remains unclear. V gave up 5 bases and J gave up 7 bases, with 15 bases separating them. The CDR3 consists of 13 residues. The germline CDR1 and CDR2 sequences are SQVTM and ANQGSEA. This chain's CDR3 is CSVSYDPSNEQFF. CDR3 in DNA: TGCAGCGTTTCTTATGACCCTTCTAATGAGCAGTTCTTC.

A few counts support this clonotype. This chain connects TRBV7-2 to TRBJ2-3; D call uncertain. Trimming shortened V by 7 bases and J by 2 bases, and 19 bases separated the two germline ends. Germline V lookup: CDR1 SGHTA, CDR2 FQGNSA. This CDR3 spans 16 amino acids. The CDR3 DNA sequence: TGTGCCAGCACCACCGGGCCCCAAGTGTTCACAGATACGCAGTATTTT. Translation gives CASTTGPQVFTDTQYF.

This chain joins TRBV6-1 and TRBJ2-7, with D perhaps matching TRBD2 (5 bases). Germline V gives CDR1 MNHNS, CDR2 SASEGT. This CDR3 contains 14 residues. V lost 7 bases and J lost 1, with 14 bases in between. The CDR3 is CASTRGWGSYEQYF. DNA of the CDR3: TGTGCCAGCACCCGCGGGTGGGGATCCTACGAGCAGTACTTC.

The V call is TRBV28, the J call TRBJ2-4; TRBD2 is a possible D gene (6 bases). This CDR3 contains 11 residues. From germline, CDR1 is MDHEN and CDR2 SYDVKM. The V gene lost 5 bases and the J gene lost 13 bases, with 12 bases spanning the gap. The CDR3 sequence: CASSQNREQYF. The CDR3 DNA sequence: TGTGCCAGCAGTCAGAACCGGGAGCAGTACTTC.

The J gene is TRBJ2-3, the V gene TRBV9, with D tentatively TRBD2 (5 bases). The germline V gene encodes CDR1 SGDLS and CDR2 YYNGEE. The CDR3 length is 15 residues. Deletions cut 0 bases from V and 3 bases from J, with 11 bases between. CDR3 DNA: TGTGCCAGCAGCGTAGACGCGGGCCAAACAGATACGCAGTATTTT. Protein product: CASSVDAGQTDTQYF.

V usage is TRBV6-2 or TRBV6-3 and J usage is TRBJ2-3; 13 nucleotides align to TRBD2. Germline V gene data show CDR1 as MNHEY and CDR2 as SVGEGT. This CDR3 has 17 residues. J gave up 6 bases and V 5 bases, and 11 bases lay outside the gene matches. CDR3 residues: CASSGTSGVYLMDTQYF. The CDR3 DNA reads as TGTGCCAGCAGTGGGACTAGCGGGGTCTATCTCATGGATACGCAGTATTTT.

V and J are TRBV15 and TRBJ2-5; D is possibly TRBD1 (6 bases). This CDR3 comprises 15 residues. CDR1 is LNHNV and CDR2 is YYDKDF in the germline V gene (reference sequence). The V gene lost 4 bases and the J gene lost 4 bases, with 16 bases spanning the gap. DNA of the CDR3: TGTGCCACCAGCACTCCGGGCAGGGGCGGAGAGACCCAGTACTTC. Amino acids: CATSTPGRGGETQYF.

This clonotype appeared a few times. The rearrangement uses TRBV20-1 and TRBJ2-7; TRBD1 aligns across 11 bases. Unmatched junction bases numbered 4, after V lost 3 bases and J lost 3 bases. Germline V CDR1 and CDR2: DFQATT, SNEGSKA (reference sequence). The CDR3 spans 14 residues. CDR3 protein: CSARGTGGIYEQYF. Here the CDR3 DNA reads TGCAGTGCTAGGGGGACAGGGGGGATCTACGAGCAGTACTTC.

The chain links TRBV6-5 to TRBJ2-3; possibly TRBD2 for D (6 bases). Germline lookup yields CDR1 MNHEY and CDR2 SVGAGI. Trimming left V 5 bases short and J 2 bases short, with 17 bases between. The CDR3 contains 16 residues. This CDR3 is CASSRKRDSHTDTQYF. CDR3 nucleotide sequence: TGTGCCAGCAGTCGTAAAAGGGACTCCCACACAGATACGCAGTATTTT.

V usage is TRBV2 and J usage is TRBJ2-1; no firm D call. The V gene lost 1 base and the J gene lost 2 bases, with 12 bases spanning the gap. CDR1 is SNHLY and CDR2 is FYNNEI in the germline V gene. This CDR3 region has 16 residues. The CDR3, as DNA: TGTGCCAGCAGTGAAGGAAAGGGTTTAACCTACAATGAGCAGTTCTTC. Protein product: CASSEGKGLTYNEQFF. Full variable domain (missing parts from reference TRBV2 and TRBJ2-1): EPEVTQTPSHQVTQMGQEVILRCVPISNHLYFYWYRQILGQKVEFLVSFYNNEISEKSEIFDDQFSVERPDGSNFTLKIRSTKLEDSAMYFCASSEGKGLTYNEQFFGPGTRLTVL.